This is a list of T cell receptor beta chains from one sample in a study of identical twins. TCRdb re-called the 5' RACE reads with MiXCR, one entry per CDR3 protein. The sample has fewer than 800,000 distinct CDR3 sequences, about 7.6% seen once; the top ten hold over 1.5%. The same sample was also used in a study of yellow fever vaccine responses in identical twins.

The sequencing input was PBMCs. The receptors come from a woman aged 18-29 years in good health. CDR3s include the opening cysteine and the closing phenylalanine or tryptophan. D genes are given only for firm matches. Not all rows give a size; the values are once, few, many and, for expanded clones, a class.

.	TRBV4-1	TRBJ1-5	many	CASSQEHGNQPQHF	TGCGCCAGCAGCCAAGAACACGGCAATCAGCCCCAGCATTTT
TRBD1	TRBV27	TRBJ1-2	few	CASSLFPPGQGAGYTF	TGTGCCAGCAGTTTATTTCCCCCGGGACAGGGGGCGGGCTACACCTTC
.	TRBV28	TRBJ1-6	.	CASSLFWTEFNSPLHF	TGTGCCAGCAGTTTATTCTGGACAGAGTTTAATTCACCCCTCCACTTT
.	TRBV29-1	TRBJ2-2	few	CSVEEPGELFF	TGCAGCGTTGAAGAGCCCGGGGAGCTGTTTTTT
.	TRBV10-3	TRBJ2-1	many	CAISESGFYNEQFF	TGTGCCATCAGTGAGTCGGGGTTCTACAATGAGCAGTTCTTC
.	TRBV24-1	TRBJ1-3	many	CATSSGNTIYF	TGTGCCACCAGCAGTGGAAACACCATATATTTT
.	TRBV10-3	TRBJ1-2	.	CATRRGASGYTF	TGTGCCACCAGGCGGGGGGCGAGCGGCTACACCTTC
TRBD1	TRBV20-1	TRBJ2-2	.	CSATSPGGRGTGELFF	TGCAGTGCAACGAGCCCAGGGGGCCGGGGCACCGGGGAGCTGTTTTTT
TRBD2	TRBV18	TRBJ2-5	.	CASSPWTSGYQETQYF	TGTGCCAGCTCACCCTGGACTAGCGGGTACCAAGAGACCCAGTACTTC
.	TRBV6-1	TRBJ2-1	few	CASSDRSAGNEQFF	TGTGCCAGCAGTGATCGGTCGGCTGGCAATGAGCAGTTCTTC
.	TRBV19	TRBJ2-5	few	CASRATKEETQYF	TGTGCCAGTAGAGCAACTAAAGAAGAGACCCAGTACTTC
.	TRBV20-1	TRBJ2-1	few	CSFLDSRVVDEQFF	TGCAGTTTTTTGGACTCCCGCGTGGTCGATGAGCAGTTCTTC
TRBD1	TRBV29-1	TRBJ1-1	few	CSALRDRLRDTEAFF	TGCAGCGCCCTACGGGACAGGCTGAGGGACACTGAAGCTTTCTTT
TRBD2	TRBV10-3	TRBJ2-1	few	CAISGRSEMGGKGYNEQFF	TGTGCCATCAGTGGAAGATCGGAGATGGGGGGGAAAGGGTACAATGAGCAGTTCTTC
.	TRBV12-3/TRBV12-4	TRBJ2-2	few	CASNLRENTGELFF	TGTGCCAGCAATTTAAGGGAGAACACCGGGGAGCTGTTTTTT
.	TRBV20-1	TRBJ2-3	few	CSAGPAADTQYF	TGCAGTGCTGGACCGGCGGCAGATACGCAGTATTTT
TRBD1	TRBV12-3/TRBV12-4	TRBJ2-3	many	CASSLRDSISTDTQYF	TGTGCCAGCAGTCTCCGGGACAGCATATCAACAGATACGCAGTATTTT
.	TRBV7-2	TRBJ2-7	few	CASSREQITYEQYF	TGTGCCAGCAGCCGCGAACAGATCACCTACGAGCAGTACTTC
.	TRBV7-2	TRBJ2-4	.	CASSPRVYENIQYF	TGTGCCAGCAGCCCCAGGGTGTACGAAAACATTCAGTACTTC
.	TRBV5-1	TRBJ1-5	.	CASSPGDISNQPQHF	TGCGCCAGCAGCCCGGGGGACATTAGCAATCAGCCCCAGCATTTT
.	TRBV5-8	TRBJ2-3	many	CASSFGVAADTQYF	TGTGCCAGCAGCTTTGGCGTAGCGGCAGATACGCAGTATTTT
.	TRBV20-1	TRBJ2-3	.	CSAQSQGDTQYF	TGCAGTGCCCAAAGCCAGGGAGATACGCAGTATTTT
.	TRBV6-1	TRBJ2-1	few	CASTPVGTPGHLYNEQFF	TGTGCCAGCACCCCCGTTGGGACTCCGGGACACTTATACAATGAGCAGTTCTTC
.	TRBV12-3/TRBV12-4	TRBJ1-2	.	CASSISRQAGYTF	TGTGCCAGCAGCATCTCCAGGCAGGCGGGCTACACCTTC
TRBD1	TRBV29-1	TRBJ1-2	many	CSVLGQVSPYGYTF	TGCAGCGTGCTGGGACAGGTTAGCCCCTATGGCTACACCTTC
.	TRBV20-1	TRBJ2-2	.	CSARGRGLNTGELFF	TGCAGTGCTAGGGGGAGGGGGTTGAACACCGGGGAGCTGTTTTTT
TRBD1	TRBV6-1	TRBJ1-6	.	CASSDPGQGNSPLHF	TGTGCCAGCAGTGATCCGGGACAGGGGAATTCACCCCTCCACTTT
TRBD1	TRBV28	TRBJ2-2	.	CASSAAGYRGPGELFF	TGTGCCAGCAGTGCCGCTGGGTACAGGGGGCCCGGGGAGCTGTTTTTT
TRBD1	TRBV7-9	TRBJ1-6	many	CASSSRQGHNSPLHF	TGTGCCAGCAGCTCACGACAGGGCCATAATTCACCCCTCCACTTT
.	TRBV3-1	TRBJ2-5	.	CASTQETGVRETQYF	TGTGCCAGCACCCAAGAGACGGGGGTCAGGGAGACCCAGTACTTC
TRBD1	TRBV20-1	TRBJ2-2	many	CSASPPGQVGELFF	TGCAGTGCTAGCCCCCCCGGACAGGTCGGGGAGCTGTTTTTT
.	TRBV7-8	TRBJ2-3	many	CASSLVPGLADTQYF	TGTGCCAGCAGCTTAGTGCCGGGGCTCGCAGATACGCAGTATTTT
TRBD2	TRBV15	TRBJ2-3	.	CATSRRGLAGRTDTQYF	TGTGCCACCAGCAGGCGAGGACTAGCGGGTCGCACAGATACGCAGTATTTT
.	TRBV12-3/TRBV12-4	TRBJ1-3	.	CASSLGHPFSGNTIYF	TGTGCCAGCAGTTTGGGACACCCTTTCTCTGGAAACACCATATATTTT
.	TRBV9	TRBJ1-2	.	CASSPGRFGGYTF	TGTGCCAGCAGCCCCGGGAGGTTTGGCGGCTACACCTTC
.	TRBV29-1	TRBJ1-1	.	CSVDRSGRTEAFF	TGCAGCGTTGATCGGTCGGGGCGCACTGAAGCTTTCTTT
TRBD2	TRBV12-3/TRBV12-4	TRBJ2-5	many	CASSGPPAGGPQETQYF	TGTGCCAGCAGTGGTCCGCCAGCGGGAGGACCTCAAGAGACCCAGTACTTC
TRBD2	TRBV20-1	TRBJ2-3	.	CSARGTSGGVLDTQYF	TGCAGTGCTAGAGGGACTAGCGGGGGGGTTCTGGATACGCAGTATTTT
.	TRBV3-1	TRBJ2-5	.	CASSRPPDQETQYF	TGTGCCAGCTCCCGGCCACCTGACCAAGAGACCCAGTACTTC
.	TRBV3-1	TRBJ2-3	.	CASSRRITDTQYF	TGTGCCAGCAGCCGTAGGATAACAGATACGCAGTATTTT
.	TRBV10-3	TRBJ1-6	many	CASGRTFSYNSPLHF	TGTGCCAGTGGCAGGACCTTCTCCTATAATTCACCCCTCCACTTT
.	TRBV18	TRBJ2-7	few	CASSLIDPPGQSYEQYF	TGTGCCAGCTCTCTCATAGACCCACCGGGACAATCCTACGAGCAGTACTTC
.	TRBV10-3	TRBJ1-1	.	CAISNQFTEAFF	TGTGCCATCAGTAACCAGTTCACTGAAGCTTTCTTT
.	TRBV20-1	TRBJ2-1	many	CSAAVRVSYNEQFF	TGCAGTGCTGCGGTTCGGGTCTCCTACAATGAGCAGTTCTTC
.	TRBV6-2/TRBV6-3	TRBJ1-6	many	CASSPGGSPLHF	TGTGCCAGCAGCCCCGGCGGATCACCCCTCCACTTT
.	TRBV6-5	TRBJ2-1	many	CASSYADHYNEQFF	TGTGCCAGCAGTTACGCGGACCACTACAATGAGCAGTTCTTC
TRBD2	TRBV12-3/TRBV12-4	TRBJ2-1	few	CASSPLAGGPHEQFF	TGTGCCAGCAGTCCACTAGCGGGGGGGCCCCATGAGCAGTTCTTC
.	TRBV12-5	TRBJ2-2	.	CASGLVQRGTLNTGELFF	TGTGCTAGTGGTTTGGTTCAGAGAGGGACCTTGAACACCGGGGAGCTGTTTTTT
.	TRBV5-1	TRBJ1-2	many	CASSLAPAGRYGYTF	TGCGCCAGCAGCTTGGCCCCGGCAGGGCGATATGGCTACACCTTC
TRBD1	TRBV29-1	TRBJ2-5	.	CSGRQGETQYF	TGCAGCGGCAGACAGGGGGAGACCCAGTACTTC
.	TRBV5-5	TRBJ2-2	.	CASSFTGPTNTGELFF	TGTGCCAGCAGCTTCACAGGGCCAACGAACACCGGGGAGCTGTTTTTT
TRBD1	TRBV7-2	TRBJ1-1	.	CASSLRTGTNTEAFF	TGTGCCAGCAGCTTAAGGACAGGGACGAACACTGAAGCTTTCTTT
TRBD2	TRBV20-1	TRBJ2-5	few	CSAPGTSGKETQYF	TGCAGTGCTCCCGGGACTAGCGGAAAAGAGACCCAGTACTTC
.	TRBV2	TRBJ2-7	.	CASSEMGRGYEQHF	TGTGCCAGCAGTGAAATGGGCAGGGGTTACGAGCAGCACTTC
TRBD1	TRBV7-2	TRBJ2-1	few	CASSSHRGVNEQFF	TGTGCCAGCAGCTCCCACAGGGGAGTGAATGAGCAGTTCTTC
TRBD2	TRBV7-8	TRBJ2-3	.	CASSLVPSGTSTDTQYF	TGTGCCAGCAGCTTAGTTCCTAGCGGGACTAGCACAGATACGCAGTATTTT
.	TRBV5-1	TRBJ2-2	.	CASSSPGPGDTGELFF	TGCGCCAGCAGCTCGCCGGGGCCAGGCGACACCGGGGAGCTGTTTTTT
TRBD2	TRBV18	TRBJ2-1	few	CASSPSGTTPEQFF	TGTGCCAGCTCACCGTCCGGGACTACACCCGAGCAGTTCTTC